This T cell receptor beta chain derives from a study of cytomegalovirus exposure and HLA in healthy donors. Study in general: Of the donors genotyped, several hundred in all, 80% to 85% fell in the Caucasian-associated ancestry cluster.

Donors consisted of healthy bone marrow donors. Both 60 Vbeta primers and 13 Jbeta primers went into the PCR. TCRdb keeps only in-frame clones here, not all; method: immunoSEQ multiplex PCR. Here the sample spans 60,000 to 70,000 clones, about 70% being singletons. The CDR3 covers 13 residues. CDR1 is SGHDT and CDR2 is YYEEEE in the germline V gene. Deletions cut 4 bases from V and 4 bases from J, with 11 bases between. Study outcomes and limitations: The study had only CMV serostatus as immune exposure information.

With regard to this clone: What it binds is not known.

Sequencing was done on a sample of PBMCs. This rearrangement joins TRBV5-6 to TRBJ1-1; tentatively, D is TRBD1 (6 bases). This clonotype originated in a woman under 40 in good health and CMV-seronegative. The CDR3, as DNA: TGTGCCAGCAGCCTCAGGGGCGGCACTGAAGCTTTCTTT. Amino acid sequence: CASSLRGGTEAFF.